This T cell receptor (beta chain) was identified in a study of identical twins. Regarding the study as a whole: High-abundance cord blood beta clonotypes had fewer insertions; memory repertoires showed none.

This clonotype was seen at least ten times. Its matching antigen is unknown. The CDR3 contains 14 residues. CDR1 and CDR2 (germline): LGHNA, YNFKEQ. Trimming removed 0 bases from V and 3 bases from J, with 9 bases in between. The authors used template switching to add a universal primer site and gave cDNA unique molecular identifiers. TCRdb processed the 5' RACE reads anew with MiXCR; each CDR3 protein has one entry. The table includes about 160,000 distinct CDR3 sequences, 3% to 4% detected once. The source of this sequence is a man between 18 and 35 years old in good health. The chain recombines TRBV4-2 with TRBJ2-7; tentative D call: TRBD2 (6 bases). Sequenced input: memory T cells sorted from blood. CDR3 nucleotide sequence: TGTGCCAGCAGCCAAGATGGGGGGTACTACGAGCAGTACTTC. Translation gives CASSQDGGYYEQYF.